This TCR beta chain was observed in a study of T cell responses to AZD1222 COVID-19 vaccine. Looking at the study overall: The analysis combined second doses at about 4 or about 12 weeks. The study's findings and limits: Regions 160-218 and 743-854 dominated among vaccine-associated CD4 TCRs spanning spike. Donors were chiefly white British, with a greater number of females, and clonal diversity was perhaps underestimated.

This clone is a singleton in its sample. Its antigen is not identified. Trimming removed 4 bases from V and 0 bases from J, with 6 bases in between. The germline V gene has CDR1 SGHNT and CDR2 YYREEE (reference sequence). The CDR3 totals 13 residues. Assay used: immunoSEQ multiplex PCR; TCRdb lists only in-frame clones, some missing. The sample holds 90,000 to 110,000 clones, roughly 87% seen once. The sample was peripheral blood, taken on day 0 of AZD1222 vaccination. The genes are TRBV5-4 and TRBJ2-3; unclear D gene. This TCR derives from an adult in good health. The chain's CDR3 is CASSPASTDTQYF. In DNA, the CDR3 is TGTGCCAGCAGCCCGGCGAGCACAGATACGCAGTATTTT.